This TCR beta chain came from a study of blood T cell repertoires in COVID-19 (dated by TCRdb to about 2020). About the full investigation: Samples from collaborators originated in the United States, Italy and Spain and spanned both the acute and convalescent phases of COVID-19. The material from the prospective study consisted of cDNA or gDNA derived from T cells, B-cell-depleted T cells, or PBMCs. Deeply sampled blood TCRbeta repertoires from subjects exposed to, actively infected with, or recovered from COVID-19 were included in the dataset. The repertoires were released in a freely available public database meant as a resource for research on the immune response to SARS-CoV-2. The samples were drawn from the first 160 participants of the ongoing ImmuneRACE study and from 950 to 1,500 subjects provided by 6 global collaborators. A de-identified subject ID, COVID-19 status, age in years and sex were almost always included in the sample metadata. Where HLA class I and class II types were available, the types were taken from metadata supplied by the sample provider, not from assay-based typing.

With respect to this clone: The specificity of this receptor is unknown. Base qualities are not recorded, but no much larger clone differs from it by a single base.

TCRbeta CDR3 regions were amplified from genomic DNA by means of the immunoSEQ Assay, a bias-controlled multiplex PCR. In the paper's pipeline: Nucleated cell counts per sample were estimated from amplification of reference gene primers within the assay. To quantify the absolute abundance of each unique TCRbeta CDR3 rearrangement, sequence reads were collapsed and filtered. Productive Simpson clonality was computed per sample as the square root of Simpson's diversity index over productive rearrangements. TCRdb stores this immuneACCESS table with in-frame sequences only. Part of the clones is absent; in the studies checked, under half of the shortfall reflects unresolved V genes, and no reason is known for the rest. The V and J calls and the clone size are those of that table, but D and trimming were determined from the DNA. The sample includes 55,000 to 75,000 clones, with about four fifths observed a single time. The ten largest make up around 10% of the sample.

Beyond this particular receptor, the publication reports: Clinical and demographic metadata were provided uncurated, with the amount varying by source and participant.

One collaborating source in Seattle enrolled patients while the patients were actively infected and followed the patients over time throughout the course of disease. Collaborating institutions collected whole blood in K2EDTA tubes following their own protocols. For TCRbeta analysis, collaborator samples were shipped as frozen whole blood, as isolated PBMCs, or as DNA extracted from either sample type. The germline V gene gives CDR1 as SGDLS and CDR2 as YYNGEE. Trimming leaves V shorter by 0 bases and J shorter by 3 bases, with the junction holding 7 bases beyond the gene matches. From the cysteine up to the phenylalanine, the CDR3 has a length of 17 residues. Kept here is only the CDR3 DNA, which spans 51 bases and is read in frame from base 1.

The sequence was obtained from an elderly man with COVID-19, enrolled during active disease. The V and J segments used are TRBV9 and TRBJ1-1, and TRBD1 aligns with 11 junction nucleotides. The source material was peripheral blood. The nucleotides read TGTGCCAGCAGCGTAGCCCTCCGGACAGGGGGCTACACTGAAGCTTTCTTT. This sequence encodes CASSVALRTGGYTEAFF. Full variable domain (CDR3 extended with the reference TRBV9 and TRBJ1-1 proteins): DSGVTQTPKHLITATGQRVTLRCSPRSGDLSVYWYQQSLDQGLQFLIQYYNGEERAKGNILERFSAQQFPDLHSELNLSSLELGDSALYFCASSVALRTGGYTEAFFGQGTRLTVV.